The 29 T cell receptor beta chains below come from one sample, sequenced in a study of early T cells in non-severe SARS-CoV-2 infection. TCRdb reprocessed the 5' RACE reads with MiXCR, giving one entry per CDR3 protein. The top ten hold 4.5% to 6.5% of the sample, which has more than 85,000 distinct CDR3 sequences, 16% seen once. The material sequenced was whole blood, taken at baseline. The receptors come from an adult who was a healthcare worker with PCR-confirmed SARS-CoV-2 infection or an uninfected control (not recorded which).

This chain connects TRBV20-1 to TRBJ1-4; D remains ambiguous. CDR3 length: 14 amino acids. V was clipped by 6 bases and J by 4 bases, with 15 bases between them. Germline V gene data show CDR1 as DFQATT and CDR2 as SNEGSKA (reference sequence). The CDR3, as DNA: TGCAGTGCCGTCCCCCCGGGCAGTAATGAAAAACTGTTTTTT. This encodes CSAVPPGSNEKLFF.

The rearrangement joins TRBV10-3 to TRBJ2-7; D gene ambiguous. The V gene's germline CDR1 is ENHRY and CDR2 SYGVKD. V was pared by 4 bases and J by 4 bases, with 11 bases between. This CDR3 region has 13 residues. The CDR3 spells CAISVGDIYEQYF. CDR3 DNA sequence: TGTGCCATCAGTGTCGGAGATATTTACGAGCAGTACTTC.

This clonotype was recorded a few times. The chain links TRBV9 to TRBJ2-7; TRBD2 matches 7 bases. The CDR3 sequence is 15 residues long. The germline V gene has CDR1 SGDLS and CDR2 YYNGEE. Trimming cost V 0 bases and J 2 bases; bases outside gene matches: 5. The CDR3 sequence: CASSVGPRETYEQYF. In nucleotides, the CDR3 is TGTGCCAGCAGCGTAGGTCCGCGGGAGACCTACGAGCAGTACTTC.

The chain couples TRBV11-3 to TRBJ2-3; the D gene is possibly TRBD2 (6 bases). CDR1 is SGHNT and CDR2 is YENEEA in the germline V gene. This CDR3 spans 17 amino acids. Between the trimmed V and J ends, which lost 3 bases and 1 base, there was a span of 17 bases. In nucleotides, the CDR3 is TGTGCCAGCAGCTTCCGAGCGGACTACCTGGGCACAGATACGCAGTATTTT. Its translation: CASSFRADYLGTDTQYF.

This clonotype was detected only a few times. This chain links TRBV18 with TRBJ2-3; D remains ambiguous. Trimming removed 4 bases from V and 2 bases from J, with 10 bases in between. The CDR3 totals 14 residues. Germline CDR1 reads KGHSH; CDR2 reads LQKENI. The CDR3 loop reads CASSQTTVTDTQYF. The CDR3 DNA follows: TGTGCCAGCTCACAAACTACGGTCACAGATACGCAGTATTTT.

The chain uses TRBV18 and TRBJ1-2; no reliable D call. CDR3 length: 12 amino acids. V was cut by 2 bases and J by 6 bases, with 7 bases left in between. CDR1 is KGHSH, CDR2 LQKENI, per germline. The CDR3 bases are TGTGCCAGCTCACCAGGCAAGGATGGCTACACCTTC. Residues: CASSPGKDGYTF.

CDR3 DNA sequence: TGTGCCTGGAGTCGTGTGGGGGGGGATCAGCCCCAGCATTTT. Translating gives CAWSRVGGDQPQHF. The J gene is TRBJ1-5, the V gene TRBV30; possibly TRBD1 for D (5 bases). The CDR3 covers 14 residues. The ends were cut back, 2 bases at V and 5 bases at J, with 13 bases in the middle. The V gene's germline CDR1 is GTSNPN and CDR2 SVGIG (reference sequence).

The V gene is TRBV2, the J gene TRBJ2-3; D not certain. The V end was cut by 0 bases, the J end by 4 bases, with 8 bases between. Germline assignment: CDR1 SNHLY and CDR2 FYNNEI. The CDR3 has 14 residues. The CDR3 bases are TGTGCCAGCAGTGAAGCGCTTACGGCAGATACGCAGTATTTT. Amino acid sequence: CASSEALTADTQYF.

The chain has TRBV20-1 and TRBJ2-1, with 7 bases that match TRBD2. V trimming: 6 bases; J trimming: 9 bases; junction bases outside the gene matches: 8. Germline V gene data show CDR1 as DFQATT and CDR2 as SNEGSKA (reference sequence). CDR3 length: 12 residues. CDR3 sequence reads: CSARDYHSEQFF. CDR3 nucleotides: TGCAGTGCGAGGGACTATCATAGTGAGCAGTTCTTC.

This rearrangement joins TRBV14 to TRBJ2-3; 9 bases match TRBD2. The CDR3 runs 15 residues. J lost 2 bases, V lost 5 bases, and 5 bases had no gene match. Germline loops: CDR1 SGHDN, CDR2 FVKESK. In DNA, the CDR3 is TGTGCCAGCAGCGCGGGAGGGACCTTCACAGATACGCAGTATTTT. Its translation: CASSAGGTFTDTQYF.

V usage is TRBV7-3 and J usage is TRBJ1-1, with TRBD1 as a possible D gene (6 bases). V was shortened by 1 base and J by 0 bases, with 12 bases between the two germline ends. This CDR3 region has 16 residues. Per the germline V gene, CDR1 is SGHTA and CDR2 is FQGTGA. The CDR3 region is CASSLNPRGMNTEAFF. The CDR3 DNA reads as TGTGCCAGCAGCTTAAATCCCAGGGGCATGAACACTGAAGCTTTCTTT.

Only a few counts were recorded for this clonotype. V gene TRBV15 combines with J gene TRBJ1-6; the D is unclear. Germline V gene lookup returns CDR1 LNHNV and CDR2 YYDKDF (reference sequence). The CDR3 has 13 amino acids. V was cut by 3 bases and J by 6 bases, with 6 bases left in between. The CDR3 bases are TGTGCCACCAGCAGTGATCTTAATTCACCCCTCCACTTT. Translating gives CATSSDLNSPLHF. Together with reference TRBV15 and TRBJ1-6, the CDR3 gives the full variable domain: DAMVIQNPRYQVTQFGKPVTLSCSQTLNHNVMYWYQQKSSQAPKLLFHYYDKDFNNEADTPDNFQSRRPNTSFCFLDIRSPGLGDTAMYLCATSSDLNSPLHFGNGTRLTVT.

Many counts were recorded for this clonotype. The chain employs TRBV4-2 and TRBJ2-3, with D tentatively TRBD2 (6 bases). The germline V gene encodes CDR1 LGHNA and CDR2 YNFKEQ. This CDR3 is built from 14 residues. V shed 4 bases and J shed 1 base, with 9 bases lying between them. This chain's CDR3 is CASSRASGTDTQYF. CDR3 nucleotides: TGTGCCAGCAGCCGAGCTAGCGGCACAGATACGCAGTATTTT.

This clonotype came up many times. This chain connects TRBV7-2 to TRBJ2-1, with TRBD2 matching over 9 bases. CDR3 length: 15 residues. The germline CDR1 and CDR2 sequences are SGHTA and FQGNSA. V lost 6 bases to trimming and J lost 8 bases; unmatched junction nucleotides: 11. The chain's CDR3 is CASRRAGTSIYEQFF. The CDR3 DNA reads TGTGCCAGCAGACGGGCCGGGACTAGCATCTATGAGCAGTTCTTC.

This clonotype was detected ten times or more. The chain combines TRBV29-1 with TRBJ2-5; TRBD1 agrees at 7 bases. The V gene's germline CDR1 is SQVTM and CDR2 ANQGSEA. The V and J ends lost 6 bases and 5 bases, in that order; junction bases with no gene match: 6. CDR3 length: 12 residues. The DNA for the CDR3 is TGCAGCGTCCTGGGACAGCAGGAGACCCAGTACTTC. This encodes CSVLGQQETQYF.

This clonotype was found a few times. This chain links TRBV7-2 with TRBJ2-3; D gene ambiguous. This CDR3 is built from 17 residues. Germline loops: CDR1 SGHTA, CDR2 FQGNSA. V lost 2 bases and J 2 bases, leaving 17 bases between the germline ends. CDR3 region: CASSLSVTGGNTDTQYF. For the CDR3, the DNA is TGTGCCAGCAGCTTATCGGTTACTGGCGGTAACACAGATACGCAGTATTTT.

The table lists this clonotype with a few counts. This sequence joins TRBV9 and TRBJ2-3, with 10 bases aligning to TRBD2. The CDR3 contains 17 residues. Germline V gene sequence: CDR1 SGDLS, CDR2 YYNGEE. The V gene end was trimmed by 4 bases and the J gene end by 2 bases; junction bases not matched to a gene: 10. CDR3: CASSPGVLAGVTDTQYF. The CDR3 DNA is TGTGCCAGCAGCCCCGGAGTCCTAGCGGGAGTCACAGATACGCAGTATTTT.

The chain uses TRBV6-5 and TRBJ2-1; maybe TRBD2 (6 bases). Trimming took off 7 bases at V and 7 bases at J, with 14 bases between the two ends. The CDR3 runs 13 residues. Germline V gives CDR1 MNHEY, CDR2 SVGAGI. CDR3 sequence reads: CASIAAGLNEQFF. The CDR3 region has the DNA TGTGCCAGCATAGCGGCGGGCCTTAATGAGCAGTTCTTC.

In this sample, this clonotype turned up many times. V and J are TRBV12-3 or TRBV12-4 and TRBJ2-2; 10 nucleotides align to TRBD1. V lost 6 bases to trimming and J lost 5 bases; unmatched junction nucleotides: 6. This CDR3 has 15 residues. This CDR3 is CASSRQGAMTGELFF. The CDR3 coding sequence is TGTGCCAGCAGCCGACAGGGGGCGATGACCGGGGAGCTGTTTTTT.

This clonotype was detected a few times. This sequence joins TRBV20-1 and TRBJ2-3; 9 bases agree with TRBD2. This CDR3 has 15 residues. Germline CDR1 and CDR2: DFQATT and SNEGSKA (reference sequence). V gave up 6 bases and J gave up 2 bases; unmatched junction bases: 9. CDR3 in DNA: TGCAGTGCCCGGGGACTAGCCTACATCACAGATACGCAGTATTTT. It codes for CSARGLAYITDTQYF.

The chain joins TRBV6-6 to TRBJ2-3, with TRBD2 identical over 7 bases. Trimming took 6 bases from V and 5 from J; bases not matched to a gene: 11. Germline V gene lookup returns CDR1 MNHNY and CDR2 SVGAGI (reference sequence). This CDR3 comprises 15 residues. CDR3 amino acids: CASSLLREAGDTQYF. The CDR3 DNA follows: TGTGCCAGCAGCCTCTTACGGGAGGCCGGAGATACGCAGTATTTT.

The chain uses TRBV20-1 and TRBJ1-5; maybe TRBD1 (6 bases). The CDR3 runs to 14 residues. Germline values: CDR1 DFQATT, CDR2 SNEGSKA (reference sequence). Trimming stripped 4 bases from V and 0 bases from J, with 10 bases between. The CDR3: CSATKQGSNQPQHF. CDR3 nucleotide sequence: TGCAGTGCTACAAAACAGGGTAGCAATCAGCCCCAGCATTTT.

V usage is TRBV27 and J usage is TRBJ2-1; 8 bases line up with TRBD2. The CDR3 length is 17 residues. V shed 2 bases and J 7 bases; nucleotides not matched to a gene: 13. Germline V gene data show CDR1 as MNHEY and CDR2 as SMNVEV (reference sequence). The CDR3 sequence: CASSLPKPGLVINEQFF. CDR3 bases: TGTGCCAGCAGTTTACCAAAACCGGGACTAGTCATAAATGAGCAGTTCTTC.

The chain couples TRBV3-1 to TRBJ1-1; a possible D gene is TRBD1 (6 bases). Germline-derived CDR1 and CDR2 are LGHDT and YNNKEL (reference sequence). The CDR3 contains 16 residues. V shed 4 bases and J shed 2 bases, with 17 bases lying between them. The CDR3 reads CASSPGQYHSNTEAFF. The CDR3 coding sequence is TGTGCCAGCAGCCCGGGACAATACCACTCCAACACTGAAGCTTTCTTT.

This clonotype was counted only a few times. V gene TRBV11-2 combines with J gene TRBJ1-2; a possible D gene is TRBD1 (6 bases). In germline, CDR1 is SGHAT, CDR2 FQNNGV. Trimming left V 0 bases short and J 4 bases short, with 12 bases between. The CDR3 length is 15 residues. CDR3 bases: TGTGCCAGCAGCTTAGATCCGGGGGCGGCCTATGGCTACACCTTC. Its translation is CASSLDPGAAYGYTF.

The V and J genes are TRBV19 and TRBJ2-2; no firm D call. The germline gives CDR1 LNHDA, CDR2 SQIVND (reference sequence). This CDR3 comprises 13 residues. The CDR3 nucleotides read TGTGGCTCCAGTCCCGCCAACACCGGGGAGCTGTTTTTT. Protein sequence: CGSSPANTGELFF.

In DNA, the CDR3 is TGTGCCAGCAATCGCAGTGCGGGCTCACCCCTCCACTTT. Translation gives CASNRSAGSPLHF. The V gene is TRBV27, the J gene TRBJ1-6, with D unclear. Germline V gene sequence: CDR1 MNHEY, CDR2 SMNVEV (reference sequence). With 7 bases removed from V and 10 bases from J, the gap between germline ends came to 14 bases. This CDR3 has 13 amino acids.

This clonotype was counted between two and nine times. The chain is built from TRBV25-1 and TRBJ2-2; no reliable D call. Germline V lookup: CDR1 MGHDK, CDR2 SYGVNS. The V end was cut by 7 bases, the J end by 6 bases, with 6 bases between. This CDR3 region has 11 residues. CDR3 bases: TGTGCCAGCACGACGTCCGGGGAGCTGTTTTTT. Translating it yields CASTTSGELFF.

The sample holds a few counts of this clonotype. The V gene is TRBV27, the J gene TRBJ2-5; 10 positions agree with TRBD2. Germline V gives CDR1 MNHEY, CDR2 SMNVEV (reference sequence). There are 15 residues in the CDR3. V was clipped by 4 bases and J by 5 bases; unmatched bases: 7. CDR3 nucleotides: TGTGCCAGCAGTTCCGCAGCGGGAGGGGGGGAGACCCAGTACTTC. It specifies CASSSAAGGGETQYF.